This TCR beta chain was captured in a study of vaccination and CD4 T cells after COVID-19. The wider study: The authors exposed cells to overlapping spike peptides derived from SARS-CoV-2, HCoV-NL63, HCoV-OC43 and HCoV-229E. Each control was exposed to a CEFX pool, an HIV-1 Nef pool, or no peptide at all.

V was clipped by 0 bases and J by 4 bases, with 16 bases between them. In germline, CDR1 is MNHEY, CDR2 SVGAGI. The CDR3 covers 18 residues. The treatment was: roughly ten-day PBMC culture with coronavirus spike peptide pools or control peptides (ViraFEST assay). A remark on this clonotype: Its antigen is currently unknown.

The Oncomine TCR Beta short-read assay was applied to DNA of cultured CD4+ T cells. From the PCR reads, TCRdb called clonotypes with MiXCR, one entry per CDR3 protein. The sample has approximately 21,000 distinct CDR3 sequences, 60% seen once. The chain has TRBV6-5 and TRBJ1-6; weak D call: TRBD1 (6 bases). The clonotype comes from a human donor who received a COVID-19 vaccine. Sequences were derived from CD4+ T cells from blood, cultured in vitro, sampled after SARS-CoV-2 vaccination. DNA of the CDR3: TGTGCCAGCAGTTACTCGATGGTGGGGGGCAATTATAATTCACCCCTCCACTTT. It specifies CASSYSMVGGNYNSPLHF.